This TCR beta chain was recorded in a study of CXCR3-negative and CXCR3-positive naive CD8 T cells. TRB cDNA was prepared as libraries by UMI-labeled 5' RACE. TCRdb re-called the 5' RACE reads and gives one entry per CDR3 protein, without DNA. This table lists over 35,000 distinct CDR3 sequences. Germline V gives CDR1 MNHNS, CDR2 SASEGT. This CDR3 comprises 13 residues. Material: memory CD8+ T cells from blood. This sequence originates from a human donor in good health. Some clones in this sample may be carry-over from other donors' samples. This rearrangement joins TRBV6-1 to TRBJ1-5. The CDR3: CASSEIRSQPQHF.